One sample yielded the 22 T cell receptor beta chains listed below, sequenced in a study of blood T cell repertoires in COVID-19. Measured with immunoSEQ multiplex PCR; TCRdb has only the in-frame clones, and not every one. This sample has some 110,000 clones, with about 85% found just once. Sequenced sample: peripheral blood. These receptors were collected from a man in his fifties or sixties with acute or convalescent COVID-19.

The CDR3 region is CASSLNGRELTDTQYF. In DNA form, the CDR3 reads TGTGCCAGCAGCTTAAATGGACGGGAGTTGACAGATACGCAGTATTTT. The chain recombines TRBV7-3 with TRBJ2-3; a weak D match, TRBD2 (6 bases). The length of the CDR3 is 16 residues. CDR1 and CDR2 from the germline V gene are SGHTA and FQGTGA. V was pared by 1 base and J by 3 bases, with 14 bases between.

This clone has a single count. The chain combines TRBV30 with TRBJ2-7; D might be TRBD1 (6 bases). Trimming shortened V by 3 bases and J by 4 bases, and 13 bases separated the two germline ends. The V gene's germline CDR1 is GTSNPN and CDR2 SVGIG (reference sequence). The CDR3 has 13 residues. The CDR3 DNA is TGTGCCTGGAGCGGACAGCCAGGTTACGAGCAGTACTTC. This translates into CAWSGQPGYEQYF.

In this sample, this clone turned up once. The rearrangement joins TRBV19 to TRBJ1-2, with 7 positions matching TRBD1. There are 13 residues in the CDR3. V dropped 3 bases and J dropped 2; count of bases not matched to a gene: 0. Germline lookup yields CDR1 LNHDA and CDR2 SQIVND (reference sequence). CDR3 amino acids: CASSMTGNYGYTF. CDR3 in DNA: TGTGCCAGTAGTATGACAGGGAACTATGGCTACACCTTC.

This sequence joins TRBV10-3 and TRBJ2-7; D is perhaps TRBD1 (5 bases). Germline lookup yields CDR1 ENHRY and CDR2 SYGVKD. Trimming stripped 10 bases from V and 7 bases from J, with 23 bases between. The CDR3 is 14 amino acids. This CDR3 is CATGMSPPTTEQYF. The CDR3 nucleotides read TGTGCCACAGGGATGTCCCCCCCTACGACAGAGCAGTACTTC.

The rearrangement links TRBV24-1 to TRBJ2-1; 7 positions agree with TRBD1. The CDR3 loop spans 17 amino acids. In germline, CDR1 is KGHDR, CDR2 SFDVKD. With 1 base clipped from V and 3 bases from J, the junction kept 8 bases outside the gene matches. For the CDR3, the DNA is TGTGCCACCAGTGATTTAGGGGGCGCAGGGGGCTACAATGAGCAGTTCTTC. Protein sequence: CATSDLGGAGGYNEQFF.

The chain couples TRBV18 to TRBJ1-4; the D is unclear. The CDR3 has 14 amino acids. Germline V gene sequence: CDR1 KGHSH, CDR2 LQKENI. The germline V and J ends were trimmed by 3 bases and 6 bases, with 11 bases remaining between them. The CDR3 DNA reads TGTGCCAGCTCACCGTCGACTGCGTATGAAAAACTGTTTTTT. Translation gives CASSPSTAYEKLFF.

V gene TRBV7-9 combines with J gene TRBJ2-5, with D uncertain. The V and J ends lost 5 bases and 2 bases respectively, with 9 bases between them. The CDR3 totals 13 residues. CDR1 and CDR2 from the germline V gene are SEHNR and FQNEAQ (reference sequence). CDR3 region: CASSPGLQETQYF. The CDR3 DNA follows: TGTGCCAGCAGCCCGGGTTTGCAAGAGACCCAGTACTTC.

The rearrangement links TRBV10-3 to TRBJ1-1; D is perhaps TRBD1 (6 bases). The CDR3 loop spans 14 amino acids. Germline V gene data show CDR1 as ENHRY and CDR2 as SYGVKD. V was shortened by 7 bases and J by 0 bases, with 12 bases between the two germline ends. The CDR3 DNA is TGTGCCATCAAGATTGGACAGATGAACACTGAAGCTTTCTTT. Translated, it gives CAIKIGQMNTEAFF.

The V gene is TRBV29-1, the J gene TRBJ1-5; 10 bases are a match to TRBD1. From germline, CDR1 is SQVTM and CDR2 ANQGSEA. This CDR3 has 15 amino acids. V shed 6 bases and J 8 bases; nucleotides not matched to a gene: 13. The CDR3, as DNA: TGCAGCGTCAGACAGGGGGCGGCATGGGATGAGCCCCAGCATTTT. It translates to CSVRQGAAWDEPQHF.

The chain carries TRBV7-2 and TRBJ2-7; 8 nucleotides align to TRBD2. The CDR3 has 12 residues. With 10 bases clipped from V and 6 bases from J, the junction kept 8 bases outside the gene matches. Germline assignment: CDR1 SGHTA and CDR2 FQGNSA. CDR3 DNA: TGTGCCATCGGGAGGGCGGGAGGCGAGCAGTACTTC. It encodes CAIGRAGGEQYF.

This clone showed up just a few times. This chain joins TRBV4-1 and TRBJ1-6; 9 bases map to TRBD1. Germline CDR1 is MGHRA and CDR2 is YSYEKL. The CDR3 is 17 residues long. The junction had 10 bases not matched to a gene; V was cut back by 3 bases and J by 7 bases. The CDR3 reads CASSQIQGALFNSPLHF. CDR3 bases: TGCGCCAGCAGCCAGATACAGGGGGCGCTTTTCAATTCACCCCTCCACTTT.

V and J are TRBV9 and TRBJ2-7; TRBD2 matches 9 bases. Trimming removed 3 bases from V and 6 bases from J; junction bases left unmatched: 7. The length of the CDR3 is 14 residues. CDR1 is SGDLS, CDR2 YYNGEE, per germline. CDR3 bases: TGTGCCAGCAGCGCGGGCAGCGGGAGGTCCGAGCAGTACTTC. Amino acid sequence: CASSAGSGRSEQYF.

The chain uses TRBV9 and TRBJ2-4; 7 positions agree with TRBD2. This CDR3 spans 17 amino acids. The J segment lost 1 base and the V segment lost 0 bases, leaving 7 bases of the junction unmatched. CDR1 is SGDLS, CDR2 YYNGEE, per germline. In DNA form, the CDR3 reads TGTGCCAGCAGCGTAGGAAGTGGGAGGGAGGCCAAAAACATTCAGTACTTC. Its protein product is CASSVGSGREAKNIQYF.

The chain's CDR3 is CASSTVSTDTQYF. In nucleotides, the CDR3 is TGTGCCAGTAGTACGGTTAGCACAGATACGCAGTATTTT. This sequence joins TRBV19 and TRBJ2-3, with no clear D. The CDR3 runs 13 residues. CDR1 and CDR2 from the germline V gene are LNHDA and SQIVND (reference sequence). V lost 4 bases and J lost 0, with 5 bases in between.

The rearrangement joins TRBV10-2 to TRBJ1-2; TRBD1 agrees at 8 bases. The CDR3 loop spans 13 amino acids. Germline V gene sequence: CDR1 WSHSY, CDR2 SAAADI. V trimming: 6 bases; J trimming: 7 bases; junction bases outside the gene matches: 7. The CDR3 DNA reads TGCGCCAGCAGCCCAGGGGGCAACGGTGGCTACACCTTC. It encodes CASSPGGNGGYTF.

The chain employs TRBV5-1 and TRBJ1-6; D gene uncertain. Per germline, CDR1 SGHRS and CDR2 YFSETQ. V was clipped by 3 bases and J by 2 bases, with 15 bases between them. The CDR3 is 17 residues long. Here the CDR3 DNA reads TGCGCCAGCAGCTATGACCAGACAAGCCCCTATAATTCACCCCTCCACTTT. This gives the protein CASSYDQTSPYNSPLHF. The entire variable domain, with the rest obtained from reference TRBV5-1 and TRBJ1-6, is as follows: KAGVTQTPRYLIKTRGQQVTLSCSPISGHRSVSWYQQTPGQGLQFLFEYFSETQRNKGNFPGRFSGRQFSNSRSEMNVSTLELGDSALYLCASSYDQTSPYNSPLHFGNGTRLTVT.

The V call is TRBV6-5, the J call TRBJ2-7; 8 bases are shared with TRBD1. Looked up from germline, CDR1 is MNHEY and CDR2 is SVGAGI. V gave up 8 bases and J gave up 5 bases; unmatched junction bases: 11. This CDR3 spans 14 amino acids. Written as DNA, the CDR3 is TGTGCCAGCTACCCCGTGGACAGGGCGCACGAGCAGTACTTC. It translates to CASYPVDRAHEQYF.

This clone has more than one count but fewer than ten. The V gene is TRBV15, the J gene TRBJ1-5; D not resolved. The germline CDR1 and CDR2 sequences are LNHNV and YYDKDF (reference sequence). Trimming took off 2 bases at V and 0 bases at J, with 2 bases between the two ends. CDR3 size: 13 residues. For the CDR3, the DNA is TGTGCCACCAGCAGACTTAGCAATCAGCCCCAGCATTTT. Residues: CATSRLSNQPQHF. The whole variable domain, filled in from reference TRBV15 and TRBJ1-5, reads DAMVIQNPRYQVTQFGKPVTLSCSQTLNHNVMYWYQQKSSQAPKLLFHYYDKDFNNEADTPDNFQSRRPNTSFCFLDIRSPGLGDTAMYLCATSRLSNQPQHFGDGTRLSIL.

The chain carries TRBV5-1 and TRBJ1-1, with TRBD1 identical over 7 bases. The CDR3 runs to 14 residues. Germline lookup yields CDR1 SGHRS and CDR2 YFSETQ. J gave up 5 bases and V 4 bases, and 8 bases lay outside the gene matches. The CDR3 sequence: CASSPPSGGTEAFF. CDR3 DNA: TGCGCCAGCAGCCCCCCTTCAGGGGGAACTGAAGCTTTCTTT.

The chain recombines TRBV11-2 with TRBJ1-6; D is perhaps TRBD1 (6 bases). CDR1 SGHAT and CDR2 FQNNGV come from the germline V gene. Trimming took 1 base from V and 16 from J, leaving 8 bases between them. The CDR3 contains 11 residues. Here the CDR3 reads CASSLGQVLHF. CDR3 sequence (DNA): TGTGCCAGCAGCTTAGGACAGGTTCTCCACTTT.

CDR3 in amino acids: CASRPGQGRNTIYF. The CDR3 DNA follows: TGTGCCAGCAGACCTGGACAGGGCCGAAACACCATATATTTT. The chain uses TRBV6-5 and TRBJ1-3; 8 bases are shared with TRBD1. This CDR3 has 14 residues. J gave up 5 bases and V 6 bases, and 6 bases lay outside the gene matches. Germline loops: CDR1 MNHEY, CDR2 SVGAGI.

This rearrangement joins TRBV10-2 to TRBJ2-1, with 8 bases identical to TRBD2. From germline, CDR1 is WSHSY and CDR2 SAAADI. V shed 2 bases, J shed 6 bases, and the junction held 3 bases outside the gene matches. The CDR3 is 14 residues long. Here the CDR3 reads CASSEVGTSNEQFF. The DNA for the CDR3 is TGCGCCAGCAGTGAGGTAGGGACTAGCAATGAGCAGTTCTTC.